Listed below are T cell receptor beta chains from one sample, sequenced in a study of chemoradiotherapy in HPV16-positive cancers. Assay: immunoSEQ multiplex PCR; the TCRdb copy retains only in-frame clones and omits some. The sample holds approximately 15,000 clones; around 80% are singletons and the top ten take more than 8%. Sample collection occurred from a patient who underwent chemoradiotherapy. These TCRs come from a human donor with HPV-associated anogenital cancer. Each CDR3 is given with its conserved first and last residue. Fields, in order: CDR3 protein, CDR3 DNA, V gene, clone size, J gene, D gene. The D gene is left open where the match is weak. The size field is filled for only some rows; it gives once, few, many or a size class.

CDR3aa: CASRPGLNTEAFF
CDR3nt: TGTGCCAGTAGGCCGGGACTCAACACTGAAGCTTTCTTT
v_gene: TRBV19
abundance: -
j_gene: TRBJ1-1
d_gene: -

CDR3aa: CASSPRYSGVLDEQFF
CDR3nt: TGTGCCAGCAGCCCTCGATATAGCGGGGTTTTGGATGAGCAGTTCTTC
v_gene: TRBV13
abundance: -
j_gene: TRBJ2-1
d_gene: TRBD2

CDR3aa: CASSLLGQGAYEQYF
CDR3nt: TGTGCCAGCAGTCTTTTAGGACAGGGGGCCTACGAGCAGTACTTC
v_gene: TRBV6-1
abundance: -
j_gene: TRBJ2-7
d_gene: TRBD1

CDR3aa: CASSLLRTGDRYGYTF
CDR3nt: TGTGCCAGCAGCCTCCTCCGGACAGGGGATCGTTATGGCTACACCTTC
v_gene: TRBV7-9
abundance: -
j_gene: TRBJ1-2
d_gene: TRBD1

CDR3aa: CAWSGGGNQPQHF
CDR3nt: TGTGCCTGGAGCGGGGGGGGCAATCAGCCCCAGCATTTT
v_gene: TRBV30
abundance: -
j_gene: TRBJ1-5
d_gene: -

CDR3aa: CASSSGQGVHNEQFF
CDR3nt: TGTGCCAGCAGCTCGGGACAGGGGGTACATAATGAGCAGTTCTTC
v_gene: TRBV7-2
abundance: -
j_gene: TRBJ2-1
d_gene: TRBD1

CDR3aa: CASSLYGGETQYF
CDR3nt: TGCGCCAGCAGCTTGTATGGGGGAGAGACCCAGTACTTC
v_gene: TRBV5-1
abundance: -
j_gene: TRBJ2-5
d_gene: -

CDR3aa: CASSLARSNEKLFF
CDR3nt: TGTGCCAGCAGCTTAGCGAGGTCCAATGAAAAACTGTTTTTT
v_gene: TRBV7-2
abundance: -
j_gene: TRBJ1-4
d_gene: -

CDR3aa: CASSPDRVDYEQYF
CDR3nt: TGTGCCAGCAGCCCTGACAGGGTTGATTACGAGCAGTACTTC
v_gene: TRBV5-6
abundance: -
j_gene: TRBJ2-7
d_gene: TRBD1

CDR3aa: CASSQDRSEVYEQYF
CDR3nt: TGCGCCAGCAGCCAAGATCGTTCAGAAGTCTACGAGCAGTACTTC
v_gene: TRBV4-3
abundance: few
j_gene: TRBJ2-7
d_gene: -

CDR3aa: CASSDRPRGARGNTIYF
CDR3nt: TGTGCCAGCAGTGACCGTCCGAGAGGGGCAAGGGGAAACACCATATATTTT
v_gene: TRBV6-1
abundance: -
j_gene: TRBJ1-3
d_gene: -

CDR3aa: CASSPGPNTEAFF
CDR3nt: TGTGCCAGCAGCCCCGGTCCGAACACTGAAGCTTTCTTT
v_gene: TRBV27
abundance: -
j_gene: TRBJ1-1
d_gene: -

CDR3aa: CASSLYSGATTDTQYF
CDR3nt: TGCGCCAGCAGCTTATATTCTGGGGCCACCACAGATACGCAGTATTTT
v_gene: TRBV5-1
abundance: -
j_gene: TRBJ2-3
d_gene: -

CDR3aa: CASSQDWGAIEEAFF
CDR3nt: TGCGCCAGCAGCCAAGATTGGGGGGCTATAGAGGAAGCTTTCTTT
v_gene: TRBV4-1
abundance: -
j_gene: TRBJ1-1
d_gene: -

CDR3aa: CASRLTGGEQYF
CDR3nt: TGTGCCAGTAGGTTAACAGGGGGCGAGCAGTACTTC
v_gene: TRBV19
abundance: few
j_gene: TRBJ2-7
d_gene: TRBD1

CDR3aa: CASSLAGDSYEQYF
CDR3nt: TGCGCCAGCAGTTTAGCGGGGGACTCCTACGAGCAGTACTTC
v_gene: TRBV10-2
abundance: once
j_gene: TRBJ2-7
d_gene: TRBD2

CDR3aa: CASAPGANSGNTIYF
CDR3nt: TGCGCCAGCGCTCCCGGGGCCAACTCTGGAAACACCATATATTTT
v_gene: TRBV4-1
abundance: -
j_gene: TRBJ1-3
d_gene: -

CDR3aa: CASSPLGGSTEETQYF
CDR3nt: TGTGCCAGCTCACCCCTCGGTGGTTCTACGGAAGAGACCCAGTACTTC
v_gene: TRBV18
abundance: -
j_gene: TRBJ2-5
d_gene: -

CDR3aa: CASSESVAGGTQYF
CDR3nt: TGTGCCAGCAGTGAATCAGTAGCGGGGGGGACCCAGTACTTC
v_gene: TRBV6-1
abundance: -
j_gene: TRBJ2-5
d_gene: TRBD2

CDR3aa: CASSLATVTEAFF
CDR3nt: TGTGCCAGCAGCTTGGCTACGGTTACTGAAGCTTTCTTT
v_gene: TRBV5-8
abundance: -
j_gene: TRBJ1-1
d_gene: -

CDR3aa: CASSLAVGEQFF
CDR3nt: TGTGCCAGCAGCTTAGCGGTGGGGGAGCAGTTCTTC
v_gene: TRBV7-2
abundance: -
j_gene: TRBJ2-1
d_gene: -

CDR3aa: CASSPWGPGYEQYF
CDR3nt: TGTGCCAGCAGTCCCTGGGGACCCGGCTACGAGCAGTACTTC
v_gene: TRBV2
abundance: few
j_gene: TRBJ2-7
d_gene: -

CDR3aa: CASSIYLENQPQHF
CDR3nt: TGTGCCAGTAGTATTTATCTTGAGAATCAGCCCCAGCATTTT
v_gene: TRBV19
abundance: -
j_gene: TRBJ1-5
d_gene: -

CDR3aa: CSVTRQGNTEAFF
CDR3nt: TGCAGCGTGACCAGACAGGGGAACACTGAAGCTTTCTTT
v_gene: TRBV29-1
abundance: few
j_gene: TRBJ1-1
d_gene: TRBD1

CDR3aa: CASSAVAGVSTGELFF
CDR3nt: TGTGCCAGCAGCGCCGTAGCGGGGGTTTCCACCGGGGAGCTGTTTTTT
v_gene: TRBV9
abundance: -
j_gene: TRBJ2-2
d_gene: TRBD2

CDR3aa: CASSFSVGSYEQYF
CDR3nt: TGTGCCAGCAGCTTTTCGGTAGGGAGCTACGAGCAGTACTTC
v_gene: TRBV7-9
abundance: medium-sized
j_gene: TRBJ2-7
d_gene: -

CDR3aa: CASSFYADTQYF
CDR3nt: TGTGCCAGCAGCTTTTATGCAGATACGCAGTATTTT
v_gene: TRBV7-2
abundance: -
j_gene: TRBJ2-3
d_gene: -

CDR3aa: CASGAWVGNQPQHF
CDR3nt: TGTGCCAGCGGAGCGTGGGTTGGCAATCAGCCCCAGCATTTT
v_gene: TRBV2
abundance: -
j_gene: TRBJ1-5
d_gene: -

CDR3aa: CASSRQGGRNGYTF
CDR3nt: TGTGCCAGCAGTCGACAAGGGGGCAGGAATGGCTACACCTTC
v_gene: TRBV6-5
abundance: -
j_gene: TRBJ1-2
d_gene: TRBD1

CDR3aa: CASSRVWGGHRGNTGELFF
CDR3nt: TGTGCCAGCAGCCGCGTTTGGGGGGGACATCGCGGGAACACCGGGGAGCTGTTTTTT
v_gene: TRBV11-2
abundance: -
j_gene: TRBJ2-2
d_gene: -

CDR3aa: CASSVEAGGDTQYF
CDR3nt: TGTGCCAGCAGTGTTGAGGCGGGGGGAGATACGCAGTATTTT
v_gene: TRBV2
abundance: -
j_gene: TRBJ2-3
d_gene: TRBD2

CDR3aa: CASSPLGTNEKLFF
CDR3nt: TGTGCCAGCTCACCACTGGGTACTAATGAAAAACTGTTTTTT
v_gene: TRBV18
abundance: few
j_gene: TRBJ1-4
d_gene: -

CDR3aa: CASSARGRAYEQYF
CDR3nt: TGTGCCAGCAGTGCAAGAGGGCGGGCCTACGAGCAGTACTTC
v_gene: TRBV28
abundance: -
j_gene: TRBJ2-7
d_gene: -

CDR3aa: CASSGDRDNEKLFF
CDR3nt: TGTGCCAGTTCAGGGGATCGGGATAATGAAAAACTGTTTTTT
v_gene: TRBV7-9
abundance: -
j_gene: TRBJ1-4
d_gene: -

CDR3aa: CASSPLSESYGYTF
CDR3nt: TGTGCCAGCTCACCACTCTCAGAATCTTATGGCTACACCTTC
v_gene: TRBV18
abundance: once
j_gene: TRBJ1-2
d_gene: -

CDR3aa: CASTVAGGRRETQYF
CDR3nt: TGTGCCAGCACCGTTGCGGGGGGGCGGAGGGAGACCCAGTACTTC
v_gene: TRBV7-2
abundance: -
j_gene: TRBJ2-5
d_gene: TRBD2

CDR3aa: CASSRGVSGLAVTDTQYF
CDR3nt: TGTGCCAGCAGCCGGGGGGTGTCTGGACTAGCGGTCACAGATACGCAGTATTTT
v_gene: TRBV4-2
abundance: -
j_gene: TRBJ2-3
d_gene: TRBD2

CDR3aa: CASSLALQGASSGNTIYF
CDR3nt: TGTGCCAGCAGCTTAGCGCTACAGGGGGCTTCGTCTGGAAACACCATATATTTT
v_gene: TRBV7-2
abundance: -
j_gene: TRBJ1-3
d_gene: TRBD1

CDR3aa: CASSQDEGQPQHF
CDR3nt: TGCGCCAGCAGCCAAGACGAAGGCCAGCCCCAGCATTTT
v_gene: TRBV4-3
abundance: -
j_gene: TRBJ1-5
d_gene: -

CDR3aa: CASSSRGQGRVHYGYTF
CDR3nt: TGTGCCAGCAGTTCAAGGGGACAGGGACGGGTGCACTATGGCTACACCTTC
v_gene: TRBV7-2
abundance: few
j_gene: TRBJ1-2
d_gene: TRBD1